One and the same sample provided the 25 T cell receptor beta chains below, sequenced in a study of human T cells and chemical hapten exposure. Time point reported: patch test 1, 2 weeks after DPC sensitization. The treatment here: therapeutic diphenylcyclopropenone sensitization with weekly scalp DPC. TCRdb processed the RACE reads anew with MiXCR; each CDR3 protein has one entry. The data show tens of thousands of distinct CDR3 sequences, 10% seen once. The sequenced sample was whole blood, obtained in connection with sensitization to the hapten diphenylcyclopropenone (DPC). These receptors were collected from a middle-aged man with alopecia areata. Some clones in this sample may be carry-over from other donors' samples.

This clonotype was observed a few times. CDR3 protein: CAWRTPGAHYNEQFF. CDR3 nucleotides: TGTGCCTGGAGGACTCCGGGGGCACACTACAATGAGCAGTTCTTC. This chain links TRBV30 with TRBJ2-1, with D perhaps given as TRBD1 or TRBD2 (6 bases each). The CDR3 is 15 amino acids. Trimming stripped 3 bases from V and 3 bases from J, with 15 bases between. The germline V gene encodes CDR1 GTSNPN and CDR2 SVGIG (reference sequence).

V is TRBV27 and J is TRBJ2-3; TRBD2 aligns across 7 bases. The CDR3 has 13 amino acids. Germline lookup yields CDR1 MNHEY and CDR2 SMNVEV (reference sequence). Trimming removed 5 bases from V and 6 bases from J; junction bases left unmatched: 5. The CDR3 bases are TGTGCCAGCAGTACGGGGGGTCGGGATACGCAGTATTTT. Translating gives CASSTGGRDTQYF.

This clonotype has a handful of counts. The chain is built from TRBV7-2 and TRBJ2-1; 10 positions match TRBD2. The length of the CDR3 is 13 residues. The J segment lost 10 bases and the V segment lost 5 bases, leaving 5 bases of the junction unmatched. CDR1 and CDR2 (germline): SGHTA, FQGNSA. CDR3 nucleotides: TGTGCCAGCAGCGCTCCGGGACTAGCGGAGCAGTTCTTC. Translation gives CASSAPGLAEQFF.

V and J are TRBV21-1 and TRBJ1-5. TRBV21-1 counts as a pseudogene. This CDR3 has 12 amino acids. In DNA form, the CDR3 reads TGTGCCAGCAGCATTCCCACTCAGCCCCAGCATTTT. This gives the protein CASSIPTQPQHF.

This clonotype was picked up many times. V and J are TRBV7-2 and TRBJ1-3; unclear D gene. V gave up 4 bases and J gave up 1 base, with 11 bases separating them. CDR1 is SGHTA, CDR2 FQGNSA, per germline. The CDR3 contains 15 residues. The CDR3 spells CASSYSGISGNTIYF. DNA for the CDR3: TGTGCCAGCAGCTACTCAGGAATATCTGGAAACACCATATATTTT.

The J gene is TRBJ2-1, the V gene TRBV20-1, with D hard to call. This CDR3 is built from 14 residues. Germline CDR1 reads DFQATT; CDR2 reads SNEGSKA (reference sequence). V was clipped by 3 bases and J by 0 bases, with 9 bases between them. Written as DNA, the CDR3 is TGCAGTGCTAGGCCCACCTTCTCCTACAATGAGCAGTTCTTC. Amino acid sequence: CSARPTFSYNEQFF.

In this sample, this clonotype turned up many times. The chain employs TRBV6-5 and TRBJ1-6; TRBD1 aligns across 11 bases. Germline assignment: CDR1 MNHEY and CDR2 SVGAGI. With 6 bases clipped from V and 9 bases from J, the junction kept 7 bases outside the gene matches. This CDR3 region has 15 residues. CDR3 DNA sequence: TGTGCCAGCAGCCCTGGACAGGGGGCAAGTTCACCCCTCCACTTT. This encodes CASSPGQGASSPLHF.

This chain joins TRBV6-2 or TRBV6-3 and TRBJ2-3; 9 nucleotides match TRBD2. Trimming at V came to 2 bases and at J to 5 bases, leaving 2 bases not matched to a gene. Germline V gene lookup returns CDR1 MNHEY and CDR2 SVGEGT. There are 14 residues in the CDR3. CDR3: CASSYGLARDTQYF. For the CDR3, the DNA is TGTGCCAGCAGTTACGGACTAGCGAGAGATACGCAGTATTTT.

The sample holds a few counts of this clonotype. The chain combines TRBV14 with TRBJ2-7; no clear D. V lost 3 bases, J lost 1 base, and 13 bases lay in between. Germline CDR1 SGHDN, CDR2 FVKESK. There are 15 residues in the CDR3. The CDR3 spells CASSHTFRGSYEQYF. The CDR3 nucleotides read TGTGCCAGCAGCCATACGTTTAGAGGTTCCTACGAGCAGTACTTC.

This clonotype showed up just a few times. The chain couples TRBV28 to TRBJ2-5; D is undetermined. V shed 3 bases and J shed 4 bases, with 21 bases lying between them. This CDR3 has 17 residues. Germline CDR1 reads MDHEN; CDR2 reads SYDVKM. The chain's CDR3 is CASSFLGLTDRVETQYF. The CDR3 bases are TGTGCCAGCAGTTTTTTAGGCCTGACGGACCGCGTAGAGACCCAGTACTTC.

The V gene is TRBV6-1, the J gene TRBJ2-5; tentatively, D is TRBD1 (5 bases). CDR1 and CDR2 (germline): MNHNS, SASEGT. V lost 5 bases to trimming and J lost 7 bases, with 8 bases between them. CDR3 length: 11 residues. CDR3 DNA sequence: TGTGCCAGCAGTCCCGACAGGACCCAGTACTTC. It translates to CASSPDRTQYF.

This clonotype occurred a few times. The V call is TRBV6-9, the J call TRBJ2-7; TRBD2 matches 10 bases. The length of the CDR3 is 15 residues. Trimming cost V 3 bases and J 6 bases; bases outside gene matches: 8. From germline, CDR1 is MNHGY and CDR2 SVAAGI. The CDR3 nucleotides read TGTGCCAGCAGTTACCAGCGGGAGGGCCTGCTCGAGCAGTACGTC. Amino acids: CASSYQREGLLEQYV.

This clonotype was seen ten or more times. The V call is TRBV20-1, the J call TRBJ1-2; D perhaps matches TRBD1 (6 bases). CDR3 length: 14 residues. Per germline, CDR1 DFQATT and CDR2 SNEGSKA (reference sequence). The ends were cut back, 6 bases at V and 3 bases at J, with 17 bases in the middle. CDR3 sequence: CSALRPGADYGYTF. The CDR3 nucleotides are TGCAGTGCCCTACGCCCAGGGGCGGACTATGGCTACACCTTC.

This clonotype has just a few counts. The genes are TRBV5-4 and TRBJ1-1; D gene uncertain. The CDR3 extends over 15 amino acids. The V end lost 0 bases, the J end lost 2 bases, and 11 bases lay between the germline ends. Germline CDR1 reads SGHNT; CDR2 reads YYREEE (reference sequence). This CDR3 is CASSLEAARNTEAFF. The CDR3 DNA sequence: TGTGCCAGCAGCTTGGAGGCTGCCCGAAACACTGAAGCTTTCTTT.

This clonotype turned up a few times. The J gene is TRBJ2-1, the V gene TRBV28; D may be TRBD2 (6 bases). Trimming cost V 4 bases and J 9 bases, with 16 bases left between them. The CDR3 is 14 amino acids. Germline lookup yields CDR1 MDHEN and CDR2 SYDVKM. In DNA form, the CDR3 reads TGTGCCAGCAGTTCCGCCGGCGGGATCCCTGAGCAGTTCTTC. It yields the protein CASSSAGGIPEQFF.

The CDR3 bases are TGTGCCAGCAGCTTGGAGGTACGGTCCTACGAGCAGTACGTC. This translates into CASSLEVRSYEQYV. J is TRBJ2-7 and V is TRBV5-6; D unresolved. Germline assignment: CDR1 SGHDT and CDR2 YYEEEE. V lost 0 bases and J 1 base, leaving 8 bases between the germline ends. This CDR3 spans 14 amino acids.

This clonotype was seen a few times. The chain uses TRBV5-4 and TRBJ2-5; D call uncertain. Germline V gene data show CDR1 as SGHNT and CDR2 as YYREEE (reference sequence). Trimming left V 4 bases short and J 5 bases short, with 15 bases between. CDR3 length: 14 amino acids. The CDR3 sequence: CASSQTLSGETQYF. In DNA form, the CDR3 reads TGTGCCAGCAGCCAAACTCTCTCCGGGGAGACCCAGTACTTC.

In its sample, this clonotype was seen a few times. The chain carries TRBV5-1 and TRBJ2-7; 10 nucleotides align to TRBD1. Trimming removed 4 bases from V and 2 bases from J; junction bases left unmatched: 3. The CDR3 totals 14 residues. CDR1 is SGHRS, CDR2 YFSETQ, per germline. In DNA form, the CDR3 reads TGCGCCAGCAGCCGGGGACAGGGGACCTACGAGCAGTACTTC. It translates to CASSRGQGTYEQYF.

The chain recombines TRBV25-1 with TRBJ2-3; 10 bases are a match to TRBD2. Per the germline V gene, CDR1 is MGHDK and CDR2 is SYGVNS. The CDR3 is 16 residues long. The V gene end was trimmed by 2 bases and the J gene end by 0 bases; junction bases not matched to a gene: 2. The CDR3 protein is CASSEASGSSTDTQYF. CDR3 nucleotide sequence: TGTGCCAGCAGTGAAGCTAGCGGGAGCAGCACAGATACGCAGTATTTT.

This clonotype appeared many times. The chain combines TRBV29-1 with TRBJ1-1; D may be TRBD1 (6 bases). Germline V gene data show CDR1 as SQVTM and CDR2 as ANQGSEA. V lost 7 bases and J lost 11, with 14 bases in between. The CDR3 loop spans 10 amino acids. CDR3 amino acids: CSGGAEAAFF. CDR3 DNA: TGCAGCGGGGGGGCCGAGGCGGCTTTCTTT. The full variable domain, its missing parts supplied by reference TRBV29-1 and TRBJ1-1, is SAVISQKPSRDICQRGTSLTIQCQVDSQVTMMFWYRQQPGQSLTLIATANQGSEATYESGFVIDKFPISRPNLTFSTLTVSNMSPEDSSIYLCSGGAEAAFFGQGTRLTVV.

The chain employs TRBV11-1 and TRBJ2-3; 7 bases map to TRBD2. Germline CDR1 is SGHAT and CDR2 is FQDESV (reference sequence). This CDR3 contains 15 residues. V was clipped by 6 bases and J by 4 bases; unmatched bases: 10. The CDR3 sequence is CASSSLADSSDTQYF. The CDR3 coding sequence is TGTGCCAGCAGTTCCCTAGCGGACTCATCAGATACGCAGTATTTT.

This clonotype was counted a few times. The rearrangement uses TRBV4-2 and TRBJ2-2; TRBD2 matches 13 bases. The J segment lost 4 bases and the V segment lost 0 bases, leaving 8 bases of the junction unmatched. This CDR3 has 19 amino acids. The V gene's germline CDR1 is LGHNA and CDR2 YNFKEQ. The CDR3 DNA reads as TGTGCCAGCAGCCAAGATCCATGGACTAGCGGGAGACCCACCGGGGAGCTGTTTTTT. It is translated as CASSQDPWTSGRPTGELFF.

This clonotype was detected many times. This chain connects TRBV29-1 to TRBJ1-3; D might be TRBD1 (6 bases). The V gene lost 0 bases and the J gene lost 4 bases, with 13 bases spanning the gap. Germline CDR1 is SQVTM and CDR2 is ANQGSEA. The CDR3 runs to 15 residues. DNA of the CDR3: TGCAGCGTTGAAGAAAGGGGGTATGGCGGAAACACCATATATTTT. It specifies CSVEERGYGGNTIYF.

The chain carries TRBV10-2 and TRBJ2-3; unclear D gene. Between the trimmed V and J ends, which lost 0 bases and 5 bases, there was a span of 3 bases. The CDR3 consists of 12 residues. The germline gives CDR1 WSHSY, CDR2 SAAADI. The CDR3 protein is CASSESGDTQYF. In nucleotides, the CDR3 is TGCGCCAGCAGTGAGTCGGGAGATACGCAGTATTTT.

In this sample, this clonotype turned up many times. As DNA, the CDR3 is TGTGCCAGCAGCTTTTCAGGGGGAAACACTGAAGCTTTCTTT. It is translated as CASSFSGGNTEAFF. V usage is TRBV7-2 and J usage is TRBJ1-1, with 7 bases that match TRBD1. Per the germline V gene, CDR1 is SGHTA and CDR2 is FQGNSA. The CDR3 runs 14 residues. J lost 2 bases, V lost 3 bases, and 3 bases had no gene match. Using reference TRBV7-2 and TRBJ1-1 for the parts outside the CDR3, the full variable domain is GAGVSQSPSNKVTEKGKDVELRCDPISGHTALYWYRQSLGQGLEFLIYFQGNSAPDKSGLPSDRFSAERTGGSVSTLTIQRTQQEDSAVYLCASSFSGGNTEAFFGQGTRLTVV.